The next 13 T cell receptor beta chains were all read from a single sample in a study of T cell clonotyping in hematopoietic cell transplantation. Repertoires were generated with immunoSEQ multiplex PCR, while TCRdb's copy carries only in-frame clones and drops some. The table has about 27,000 clones, 95% seen once. Specimen: peripheral blood mononuclear cells. The receptor source for this set is a man aged 45-60 years in good health. Some clones in this sample may be carry-over from other donors' samples.

This rearrangement joins TRBV6-5 to TRBJ1-1; D remains unclear. CDR3 length: 11 amino acids. Trimming removed 1 base at V and 11 bases at J, with 8 bases between. The germline CDR1 and CDR2 sequences are MNHEY and SVGAGI. CDR3 protein: CASSYLGSAFF. The CDR3 bases are TGTGCCAGCAGTTACTTGGGTTCGGCTTTCTTT.

This clone was counted a single time. The chain combines TRBV7-2 with TRBJ2-5; a possible D gene is TRBD1 (5 bases). Per germline, CDR1 SGHTA and CDR2 FQGNSA. V shed 1 base and J shed 2 bases, with 8 bases lying between them. The CDR3 consists of 14 residues. The CDR3 sequence is CASSLGRAQETQYF. Here the CDR3 DNA reads TGTGCCAGCAGCTTAGGCAGGGCGCAAGAGACCCAGTACTTC. The variable domain in full, with the rest retrieved from reference TRBV7-2 and TRBJ2-5, is GAGVSQSPSNKVTEKGKDVELRCDPISGHTALYWYRQSLGQGLEFLIYFQGNSAPDKSGLPSDRFSAERTGGSVSTLTIQRTQQEDSAVYLCASSLGRAQETQYFGPGTRLLVL.

The V gene is TRBV30, the J gene TRBJ2-5, with D perhaps being TRBD1 or TRBD2 (5 bases each). The CDR3 contains 14 residues. The germline V gene has CDR1 GTSNPN and CDR2 SVGIG (reference sequence). Trimming pared 5 bases from V and 1 base from J, leaving 14 bases between. The CDR3 bases are TGTGCCTGGCGGATGCTGGGGGTCCAAGAGACCCAGTACTTC. Its translation: CAWRMLGVQETQYF.

The chain has TRBV6-6 and TRBJ1-1; D might be TRBD1 (6 bases). Trimming removed 5 bases at V and 5 bases at J, with 18 bases between. The CDR3 spans 15 residues. CDR1 is MNHNY, CDR2 SVGAGI, per germline (reference sequence). The CDR3 region has the DNA TGTGCCAGCAGTGACGGTGCGCAGGGGAATACTGAAGCTTTCTTT. Translating it yields CASSDGAQGNTEAFF.

The J gene is TRBJ1-4, the V gene TRBV4-3; D might be TRBD1 (6 bases). This CDR3 is 14 amino acids long. The V gene lost 3 bases and the J gene lost 3 bases, with 8 bases spanning the gap. Per germline, CDR1 LGHNA and CDR2 YSLEER. CDR3 residues: CASSQTGPNEKLFF. CDR3 DNA: TGCGCCAGCAGCCAGACAGGCCCTAATGAAAAACTGTTTTTT.

The rearrangement uses TRBV19 and TRBJ1-6, with TRBD1 identical over 7 bases. CDR1 LNHDA and CDR2 SQIVND come from the germline V gene (reference sequence). V gave up 2 bases and J gave up 7 bases; unmatched junction bases: 5. The CDR3 runs to 15 residues. This CDR3 is CASSIWGTANSPLHF. CDR3 DNA sequence: TGTGCCAGTAGTATATGGGGGACAGCCAATTCACCCCTCCACTTT.

The chain is built from TRBV28 and TRBJ2-6; D unresolved. CDR3 length: 14 amino acids. Trimming removed 6 bases from V and 4 bases from J, with 10 bases in between. The germline gives CDR1 MDHEN, CDR2 SYDVKM. Here the CDR3 DNA reads TGTGCCAGCAGCCTACAGCCAGGGGCCAACGTCCTGACTTTC. Translation: CASSLQPGANVLTF.

This chain connects TRBV19 to TRBJ1-2; 7 bases line up with TRBD1. V gave up 0 bases and J gave up 6 bases; unmatched junction bases: 7. CDR1 is LNHDA and CDR2 is SQIVND in the germline V gene (reference sequence). The CDR3 runs to 15 residues. The CDR3, as DNA: TGTGCCAGTAGTATAGATCTAGGACAGGCGGATGGCTACACCTTC. This sequence encodes CASSIDLGQADGYTF.

The chain uses TRBV6-4 and TRBJ1-3, with D possibly matching TRBD1 (5 bases). V shed 3 bases and J shed 3 bases, with 6 bases lying between them. The CDR3 covers 13 residues. Germline loops: CDR1 MRHNA, CDR2 SNTAGT. The CDR3 nucleotides are TGTGCCAGCAGTGAGGGGGATGGAAACACCATATATTTT. This encodes CASSEGDGNTIYF.

The chain employs TRBV10-3 and TRBJ1-1, with a possible D match to TRBD1 (5 bases). CDR3 length equals 16 residues. Germline CDR1 reads ENHRY; CDR2 reads SYGVKD. V lost 0 bases to trimming and J lost 3 bases, with 14 bases between them. CDR3: CAISESPGKGDTEAFF. The CDR3 bases are TGTGCCATCAGTGAGTCTCCGGGGAAAGGGGACACTGAAGCTTTCTTT.

The chain recombines TRBV7-3 with TRBJ1-2; D uncertain. Looked up from germline, CDR1 is SGHTA and CDR2 is FQGTGA. This CDR3 is 13 amino acids long. V dropped 1 base and J dropped 4 bases, with 7 bases sitting between them. The CDR3 loop reads CASSLNSGYGYTF. In nucleotides, the CDR3 is TGTGCCAGCAGCTTAAACAGCGGCTATGGCTACACCTTC. The whole variable domain, filled in from reference TRBV7-3 and TRBJ1-2, reads GAGVSQTPSNKVTEKGKYVELRCDPISGHTALYWYRQSLGQGPEFLIYFQGTGAADDSGLPNDRFFAVRPEGSVSTLKIQRTERGDSAVYLCASSLNSGYGYTFGSGTRLTVV.

The chain combines TRBV6-1 with TRBJ2-6, with a possible D match to TRBD1 (6 bases). The CDR3 covers 15 residues. Germline CDR1 reads MNHNS; CDR2 reads SASEGT. V was pared by 2 bases and J by 2 bases, with 7 bases between. The CDR3 DNA is TGTGCCAGCAGTGAAAGGGGGACTGGGGCCAACGTCCTGACTTTC. As protein: CASSERGTGANVLTF.

The rearrangement links TRBV5-1 to TRBJ2-7, with a tentative D call TRBD1 (6 bases). The CDR3 consists of 14 residues. Trimming took off 0 bases at V and 4 bases at J, with 11 bases between the two ends. Germline CDR1 and CDR2: SGHRS and YFSETQ. CDR3 sequence: CASSLAQGWYEQYF. For the CDR3, the DNA is TGCGCCAGCAGCTTGGCGCAGGGGTGGTACGAGCAGTACTTC.